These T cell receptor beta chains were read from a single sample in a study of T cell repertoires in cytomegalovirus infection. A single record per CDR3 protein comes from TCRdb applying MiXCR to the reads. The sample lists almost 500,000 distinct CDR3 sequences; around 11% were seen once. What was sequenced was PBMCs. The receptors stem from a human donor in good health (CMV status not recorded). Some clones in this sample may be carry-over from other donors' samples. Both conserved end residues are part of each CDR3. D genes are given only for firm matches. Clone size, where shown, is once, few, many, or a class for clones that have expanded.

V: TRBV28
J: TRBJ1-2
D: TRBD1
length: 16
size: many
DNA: TGTGCCAGCAGTCTCCCTCGGACAGGGAGGTACTATGGCTACACCTTC
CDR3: CASSLPRTGRYYGYTF

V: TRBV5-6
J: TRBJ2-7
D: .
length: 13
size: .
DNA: TGTGCCAGCAGCTTGGTAGGGCTCCAAGCGCAGTACTTC
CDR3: CASSLVGLQAQYF

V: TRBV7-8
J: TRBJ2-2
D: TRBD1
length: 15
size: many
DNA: TGTGCCAGCAGCTTAGGAGGACAGGGGACCGGGGAGCTGTTTTTT
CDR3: CASSLGGQGTGELFF

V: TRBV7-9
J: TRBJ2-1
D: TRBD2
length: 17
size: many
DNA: TGTGCCAGCAGCTCGAGGACTAGCGGGGTCGACTACAATGAGCAGTTCTTC
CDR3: CASSSRTSGVDYNEQFF

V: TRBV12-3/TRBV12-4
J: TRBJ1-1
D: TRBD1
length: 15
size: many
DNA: TGTGCCAGCAGTAACCCGACAGGGGGGAACACTGAAGCTTTCTTT
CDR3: CASSNPTGGNTEAFF

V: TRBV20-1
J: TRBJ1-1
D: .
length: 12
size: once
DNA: TGCAGTGCTAGGGGGGGTACCGCTGAAGCTTTCTTT
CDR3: CSARGGTAEAFF

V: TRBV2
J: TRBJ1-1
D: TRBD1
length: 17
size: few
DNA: TGTGCCAGCAGGACAATAATGGGACAGCCCATGAACACTGAAGCTTTCTTT
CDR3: CASRTIMGQPMNTEAFF

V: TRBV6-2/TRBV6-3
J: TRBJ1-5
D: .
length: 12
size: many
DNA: TGTGCCAGCAGTTACTCGCGCCAGCCCCAGCATTTT
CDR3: CASSYSRQPQHF

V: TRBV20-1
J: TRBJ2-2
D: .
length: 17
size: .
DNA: TGCAGTGCTAGAGATCGTCCAGGGGTGATTAATACCGGGGAGCTGTTTTTT
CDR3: CSARDRPGVINTGELFF

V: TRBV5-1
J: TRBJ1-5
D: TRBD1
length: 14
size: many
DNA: TGTGCCAGCAGCTTAACAGGGGGTGGCCAGCCCCAGCATTTT
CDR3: CASSLTGGGQPQHF

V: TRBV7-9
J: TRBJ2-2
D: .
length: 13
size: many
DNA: TGTGCCAGCAGCTTATACATTTCCGGGGAGCTGTTTTTT
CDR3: CASSLYISGELFF

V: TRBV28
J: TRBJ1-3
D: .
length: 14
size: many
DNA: TGTGCCAGCAGTTTCAGTGGTGCTGGAAACACCATATATTTT
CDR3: CASSFSGAGNTIYF

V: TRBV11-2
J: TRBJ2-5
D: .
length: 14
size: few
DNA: TGTGCCAGCAGCGGAGGGGGGGGGCGGGAGACCCAGTACTTC
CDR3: CASSGGGGRETQYF

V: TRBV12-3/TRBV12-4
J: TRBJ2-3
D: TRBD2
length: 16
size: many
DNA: TGTGCCAGCAGTCTCCGGTTAGCGGGGTGGCCAGATACGCAGTATTTT
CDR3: CASSLRLAGWPDTQYF

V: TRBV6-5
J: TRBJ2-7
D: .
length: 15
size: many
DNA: TGTGCCAGCAGTTACTCCGGGGGGCGCATCTACGAGCAGTACTTC
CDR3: CASSYSGGRIYEQYF

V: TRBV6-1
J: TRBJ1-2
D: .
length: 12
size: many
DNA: TGTGCCAGCAGGACGGGTAATCATGGCTACACCTTC
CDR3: CASRTGNHGYTF

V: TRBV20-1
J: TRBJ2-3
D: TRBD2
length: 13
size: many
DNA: TGCAGTGCCTTAGCGGGAGGAGGAAGCACGCAGTATTTT
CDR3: CSALAGGGSTQYF

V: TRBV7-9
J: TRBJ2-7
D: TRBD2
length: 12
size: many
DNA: TGTGCCAGCAGCGGGACTAGCGGGAGAGAGTACTTC
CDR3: CASSGTSGREYF

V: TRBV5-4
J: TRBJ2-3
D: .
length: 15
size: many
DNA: TGTGCCAGCAGCTTGAAGGGCCGGAGGGCAGATACGCAGTATTTT
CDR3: CASSLKGRRADTQYF

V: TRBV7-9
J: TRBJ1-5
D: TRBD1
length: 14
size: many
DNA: TGTGCCAGCAGCTTAGAGGGGGCAGGGCAGCCCCAGCATTTT
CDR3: CASSLEGAGQPQHF

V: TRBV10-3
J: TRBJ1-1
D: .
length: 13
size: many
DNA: TGTGCCATCAGGCAGGACCCGAACACTGAAGCTTTCTTT
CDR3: CAIRQDPNTEAFF

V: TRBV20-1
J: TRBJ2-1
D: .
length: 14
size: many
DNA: TGCAGTGTTACGAAGAGTAGCGGATTCAATGAGCAGTTCTTC
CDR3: CSVTKSSGFNEQFF

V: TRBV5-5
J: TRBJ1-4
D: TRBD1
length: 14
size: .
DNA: TGTGCCAGCAGCTTTCGACAGGGTCATGAAAAACTGTTTTTT
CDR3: CASSFRQGHEKLFF

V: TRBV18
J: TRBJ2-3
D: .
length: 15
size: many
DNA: TGTGCCAGCTCACCTGGGGTTGGAGGCACAGATACGCAGTATTTT
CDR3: CASSPGVGGTDTQYF

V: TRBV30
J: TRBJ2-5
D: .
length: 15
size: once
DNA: TGTGCCTGGAGGGCGGGACAGACCAGTCAAGAGACCCAGTACTTC
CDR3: CAWRAGQTSQETQYF

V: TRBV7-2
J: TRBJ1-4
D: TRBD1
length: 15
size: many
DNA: TGTGCCAGCAGCAAAGGGGGCGGGAGGAATGAAAAACTGTTTTTT
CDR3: CASSKGGGRNEKLFF

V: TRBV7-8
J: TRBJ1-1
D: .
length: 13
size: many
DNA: TGTGCCAGCAGTAGATCTTCGGGGACTGAAGCTTTCTTT
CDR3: CASSRSSGTEAFF

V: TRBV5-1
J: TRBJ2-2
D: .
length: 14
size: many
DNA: TGCGCCAGCAGGCTGAGCGCGAACACCGGGGAGCTGTTTTTT
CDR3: CASRLSANTGELFF

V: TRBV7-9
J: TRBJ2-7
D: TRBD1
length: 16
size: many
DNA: TGTGCCAGCAGCAGTCAGACAGGGAAAGTTTCCTACGAGCAGTACTTC
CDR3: CASSSQTGKVSYEQYF

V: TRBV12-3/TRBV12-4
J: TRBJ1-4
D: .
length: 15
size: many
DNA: TGTGCCAGCAGTCCCCAGGTGCCAGGGAATGAAAAACTGTTTTTT
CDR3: CASSPQVPGNEKLFF

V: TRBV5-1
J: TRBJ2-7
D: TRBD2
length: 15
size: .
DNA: TGCGCCAGCAGCCCACCTCTAGCGGTCCCCTACGAGCAGTACTTC
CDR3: CASSPPLAVPYEQYF

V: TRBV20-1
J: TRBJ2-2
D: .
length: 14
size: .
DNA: TGCAGTGCCTGGGGACCCAGGAACACCGGGGAGCTGTTTTTT
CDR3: CSAWGPRNTGELFF

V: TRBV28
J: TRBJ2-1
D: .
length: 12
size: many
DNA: TGTGCCAGCCGAACAGGTCGCAATGAGCAGTTCTTC
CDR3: CASRTGRNEQFF

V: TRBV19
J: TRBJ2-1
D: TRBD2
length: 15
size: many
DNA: TGTGCCAGTAGTATAGCGGGAGGAGCCTACAATGAGCAGTTCTTC
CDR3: CASSIAGGAYNEQFF

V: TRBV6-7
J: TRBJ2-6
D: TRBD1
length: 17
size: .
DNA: TGTGCCAGCAGAAGACAGGGGGCGACTGTTGGGGCCAACGTCCTGACTTTC
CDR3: CASRRQGATVGANVLTF

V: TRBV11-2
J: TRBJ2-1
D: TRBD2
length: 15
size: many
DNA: TGTGCCAGCAGCTTAGGCGGGGGATTTTACAATGAGCAGTTCTTC
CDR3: CASSLGGGFYNEQFF

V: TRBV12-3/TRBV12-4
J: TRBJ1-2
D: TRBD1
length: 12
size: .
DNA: TGTGCCAGCAGTATGACAGGGGCTGGCTACACCTTC
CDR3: CASSMTGAGYTF

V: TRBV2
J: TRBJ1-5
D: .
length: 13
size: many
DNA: TGTGCCAGCAGTGAAGTGAACAATCAGCCCCAGCATTTT
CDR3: CASSEVNNQPQHF

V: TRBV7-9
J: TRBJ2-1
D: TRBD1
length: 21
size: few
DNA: TGTGCCAGCAGCATAAGGGACAGGGGGCGAGTATCCCCTAGCTCCTACAATGAGCAGTTCTTC
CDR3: CASSIRDRGRVSPSSYNEQFF

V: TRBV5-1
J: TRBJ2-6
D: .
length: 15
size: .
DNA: TGCGCCAGCACAGGACAGCCCTCTGGGGCCAACGTCCTGACTTTC
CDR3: CASTGQPSGANVLTF

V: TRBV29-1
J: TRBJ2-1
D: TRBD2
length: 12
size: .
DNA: TGCAGCGACAGCGGGAGGGCCCATGAGCAGTTCTTC
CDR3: CSDSGRAHEQFF

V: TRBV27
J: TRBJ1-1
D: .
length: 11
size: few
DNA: TGTGCCAGCAAATACAACACTGAAGCTTTCTTT
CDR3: CASKYNTEAFF

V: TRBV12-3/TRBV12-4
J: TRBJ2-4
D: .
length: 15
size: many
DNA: TGTGCCAGCACTTTGGGGGCCCTAGCCAAAAACATTCAGTACTTC
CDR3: CASTLGALAKNIQYF

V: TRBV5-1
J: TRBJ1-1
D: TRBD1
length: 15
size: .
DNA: TGCGCCAGCAGCTTCGGGACAGGGGAGGGCACTGAAGCTTTCTTT
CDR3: CASSFGTGEGTEAFF

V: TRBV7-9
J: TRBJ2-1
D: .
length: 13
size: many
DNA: TGTGCCAGCAGCCCCCCTTTACACAATGAGCAGTTCTTC
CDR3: CASSPPLHNEQFF

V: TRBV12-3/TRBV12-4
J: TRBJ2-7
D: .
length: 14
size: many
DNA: TGTGCCAGCAGTTTAGGGCAGGGCTTGGACGAGCAGTACTTC
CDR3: CASSLGQGLDEQYF

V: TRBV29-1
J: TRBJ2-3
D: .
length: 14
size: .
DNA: TGCAGCGGAAAGGGACGGGTCGGCACAGATACGCAGTATTTT
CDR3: CSGKGRVGTDTQYF